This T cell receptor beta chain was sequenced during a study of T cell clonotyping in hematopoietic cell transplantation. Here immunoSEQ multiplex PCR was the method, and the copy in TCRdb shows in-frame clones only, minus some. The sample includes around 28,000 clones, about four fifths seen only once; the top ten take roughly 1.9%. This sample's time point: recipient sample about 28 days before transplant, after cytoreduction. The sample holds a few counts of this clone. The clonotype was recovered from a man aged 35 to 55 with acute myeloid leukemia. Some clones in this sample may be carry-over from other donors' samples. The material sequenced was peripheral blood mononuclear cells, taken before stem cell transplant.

CDR3 bases: TGTGCCAGCAGCTTACGAGGGGGGTCCTACAATGAGCAGTTCTTC. Translated: CASSLRGGSYNEQFF. The chain combines TRBV7-3 with TRBJ2-1, with D perhaps being TRBD1 or TRBD2 (6 bases each). The V gene's germline CDR1 is SGHTA and CDR2 FQGTGA. Trimming cost V 2 bases and J 1 base, with 9 bases left between them. CDR3 length: 15 residues.